Given below is one T cell receptor (beta chain) in context. Its antigen is as yet unknown. The people who gave samples were healthy Caucasians from Russia, aged about 6 to 100. Using a J-beta primer mix together with a sample-barcoded 5' primer, a second PCR was run for roughly 6 to 11 cycles. TCRdb fed the 5' RACE reads into MiXCR, producing one record per CDR3 protein. The sample has about 1,500,000 distinct CDR3 sequences, approximately 30% seen once; the top ten hold 7.7%. Germline V CDR1 and CDR2: SGHRS, YFSETQ. V lost 0 bases to trimming and J lost 0 bases, with 12 bases between them. The CDR3 length is 16 residues. The record originates from a study of blood T cells in healthy people across ages. The study's findings and limits: Long-lived donors had more naive CD4+ cells and higher diversity than aged donors. The study regarded diversity estimates from one million T cells as underestimates.

This sequence joins TRBV5-1 and TRBJ1-1, with a possible D match to TRBD1 (6 bases). The sample consisted of blood. The receptor comes from a woman in her twenties or thirties in good health. This CDR3 is CASSLEQGGLNTEAFF. CDR3 nucleotide sequence: TGCGCCAGCAGCTTGGAACAGGGAGGTTTGAACACTGAAGCTTTCTTT.